The 15 T cell receptor beta chains below were found in one sample sequenced in a study of T-cell reconstitution after alpha-beta-depleted transplantation in children. TCRbeta library preparation incorporated unique molecular identifiers. TCRdb processed the PCR reads anew with MiXCR; each CDR3 protein has one entry. The repertoire holds approximately 350,000 distinct CDR3 sequences, 10% seen once, with 2% to 3% in the top ten. Here the sequenced sample was PBMCs from the stem cell graft donor, taken from the stem cell graft. The source is a human donor who donated a stem cell graft to a child with acute lymphoblastic leukemia.

This clonotype occurred a few times. The V call is TRBV28, the J call TRBJ2-7; 8 bases are a match to TRBD1. The CDR3 spans 14 residues. CDR1 is MDHEN and CDR2 is SYDVKM in the germline V gene. V lost 8 bases to trimming and J lost 1 base; unmatched junction nucleotides: 7. In DNA form, the CDR3 reads TGTGCCAGCTTAGACAGGGGCGCATCCTACGAGCAGTACTTC. As protein: CASLDRGASYEQYF.

This clonotype was found a few times. V gene TRBV27 combines with J gene TRBJ2-3, with D uncertain. The CDR3 spans 14 residues. CDR1 and CDR2 from the germline V gene are MNHEY and SMNVEV (reference sequence). Deletions cut 6 bases from V and 0 bases from J, with 10 bases between. The CDR3 protein is CASRNDPSTDTQYF. DNA for the CDR3: TGTGCCAGCAGAAATGACCCTAGCACAGATACGCAGTATTTT.

This clonotype has more than one count but fewer than ten. The V gene is TRBV10-3, the J gene TRBJ2-3; no clear D gene. Deletions cut 3 bases from V and 2 bases from J, with 15 bases between. CDR1 and CDR2 (germline): ENHRY, SYGVKD. CDR3 size: 16 residues. CDR3 in amino acids: CAISEAPIGSTDTQYF. For the CDR3, the DNA is TGTGCCATCAGTGAAGCTCCTATAGGATCCACAGATACGCAGTATTTT.

The chain couples TRBV7-2 to TRBJ1-2, with 7 bases identical to TRBD1. The CDR3 runs to 13 residues. V was pared by 1 base and J by 8 bases, with 4 bases of the junction left unmatched. Germline CDR1 and CDR2: SGHTA and FQGNSA. The CDR3 protein is CASSLETGLGYTF. The CDR3 DNA is TGTGCCAGCAGCTTAGAGACAGGGCTCGGCTACACCTTC.

The J gene is TRBJ2-2, the V gene TRBV5-1; possible D gene TRBD2, 6 bases. The germline V gene has CDR1 SGHRS and CDR2 YFSETQ. The CDR3 extends over 15 amino acids. Trimming took 3 bases from V and 0 from J, leaving 9 bases between them. CDR3 loop: CASSSRLANTGELFF. DNA of the CDR3: TGCGCCAGCAGCTCCAGACTAGCGAACACCGGGGAGCTGTTTTTT.

The sample holds a few counts of this clonotype. The chain recombines TRBV6-2 or TRBV6-3 with TRBJ2-1, with D perhaps TRBD1 or TRBD2 (5 bases each). From germline, CDR1 is MNHEY and CDR2 SVGEGT. V was shortened by 0 bases and J by 6 bases, with 9 bases between the two germline ends. The CDR3 spans 14 residues. CDR3 in DNA: TGTGCCAGCAGTTACTCGAGGGGCAGCAATGAGCAGTTCTTC. This encodes CASSYSRGSNEQFF.

The sample holds a few counts of this clonotype. The chain joins TRBV15 to TRBJ1-4; no clear D gene. The CDR3 spans 15 residues. Germline CDR1 and CDR2: LNHNV and YYDKDF (reference sequence). Deletions cut 0 bases from V and 9 bases from J, with 14 bases between. In DNA form, the CDR3 reads TGTGCCACCAGCAGAGATTTTGTGGGGAAGAAAAAACTGTTTTTT. The encoded protein is CATSRDFVGKKKLFF. Full variable domain (remainder filled in from reference TRBV15 and TRBJ1-4): DAMVIQNPRYQVTQFGKPVTLSCSQTLNHNVMYWYQQKSSQAPKLLFHYYDKDFNNEADTPDNFQSRRPNTSFCFLDIRSPGLGDTAMYLCATSRDFVGKKKLFFGSGTQLSVL.

This clonotype was seen a handful of times. The chain uses TRBV7-2 and TRBJ1-5; D is undetermined. The CDR3 runs 14 residues. Trimming removed 2 bases from V and 4 bases from J, with 9 bases in between. CDR1 is SGHTA, CDR2 FQGNSA, per germline. CDR3 in DNA: TGTGCCAGCAGCTTAATTTCGGGGAATCAGCCCCAGCATTTT. Residues: CASSLISGNQPQHF. The full variable domain, with the rest looked up from reference TRBV7-2 and TRBJ1-5, is GAGVSQSPSNKVTEKGKDVELRCDPISGHTALYWYRQSLGQGLEFLIYFQGNSAPDKSGLPSDRFSAERTGGSVSTLTIQRTQQEDSAVYLCASSLISGNQPQHFGDGTRLSIL.

The gene calls are TRBV4-1 and TRBJ2-7; 9 bases are a match to TRBD2. There are 15 residues in the CDR3. Germline V lookup: CDR1 MGHRA, CDR2 YSYEKL. The V gene end was trimmed by 0 bases and the J gene end by 4 bases; junction bases not matched to a gene: 4. CDR3 sequence: CASSQERREGYEQYF. The CDR3 DNA reads TGCGCCAGCAGCCAAGAAAGGCGGGAGGGTTACGAGCAGTACTTC.

The chain recombines TRBV7-2 with TRBJ2-4, with TRBD1 matching over 7 bases. This CDR3 comprises 15 residues. The V gene end was trimmed by 4 bases and the J gene end by 1 base; junction bases not matched to a gene: 4. From germline, CDR1 is SGHTA and CDR2 FQGNSA. The CDR3 DNA follows: TGTGCCAGCAGCTACCTCAGGGGGGCCAAAAACATTCAGTACTTC. This encodes CASSYLRGAKNIQYF.

Ten or more counts support this clonotype. The chain links TRBV7-9 to TRBJ2-2; D uncertain. Germline V gives CDR1 SEHNR, CDR2 FQNEAQ (reference sequence). This CDR3 region has 12 residues. The ends were cut back, 6 bases at V and 0 bases at J, with 2 bases in the middle. As DNA, the CDR3 is TGTGCCAGCAGTCCGAACACCGGGGAGCTGTTTTTT. This encodes CASSPNTGELFF.

In this sample, this clonotype turned up a few times. V and J are TRBV10-3 and TRBJ2-7; D ambiguous. Germline CDR1 is ENHRY and CDR2 is SYGVKD. The CDR3 is 14 residues long. The V and J ends lost 8 bases and 0 bases respectively, with 14 bases between them. The CDR3 sequence is CAISEAQSSYEQYF. CDR3 DNA sequence: TGTGCCATCTCGGAAGCCCAGAGCTCCTACGAGCAGTACTTC.

The sample holds a few counts of this clonotype. The chain joins TRBV7-9 to TRBJ1-2; no clear D. V was cut by 2 bases and J by 5 bases, with 9 bases left in between. The CDR3 runs to 13 residues. Germline-derived CDR1 and CDR2 are SEHNR and FQNEAQ (reference sequence). For the CDR3, the DNA is TGTGCCAGCAGCTTAAAGATGGGATATGGCTACACCTTC. Protein: CASSLKMGYGYTF.

Only a few counts were recorded for this clonotype. The chain combines TRBV27 with TRBJ2-7, with D uncertain. Trimming took 1 base from V and 3 from J, leaving 7 bases between them. Germline V gene lookup returns CDR1 MNHEY and CDR2 SMNVEV (reference sequence). CDR3 length: 13 amino acids. In DNA form, the CDR3 reads TGTGCCAGCAGTTTATTAAAAGACTACGAGCAGTACTTC. It is translated as CASSLLKDYEQYF.

There are a few counts of this clonotype. The CDR3 here is CASSFSGGNEAFF. The CDR3 DNA is TGTGCCAGTAGTTTCTCAGGGGGGAATGAAGCTTTCTTT. The chain is built from TRBV19 and TRBJ1-1; 7 bases agree with TRBD1. The germline CDR1 and CDR2 sequences are LNHDA and SQIVND (reference sequence). The trim removed 5 bases at V and 7 bases at J, leaving 7 bases unmatched. The length of the CDR3 is 13 residues.